This TCR beta chain stems from a study of human T cells and chemical hapten exposure. About the research overall: 2% DPC applied to a roughly 2 cm by roughly 2 cm arm area sensitized donors. A patient group, mainly female, showed alopecia areata, totalis or universalis.

TCRdb fed the RACE reads into MiXCR, producing one record per CDR3 protein. Among 250,000 or so distinct CDR3 sequences listed, 7.5% to 9% were seen once. The sample's time point: pre-sensitization, week 0. The treatment denotes: therapeutic diphenylcyclopropenone sensitization with weekly scalp DPC. At every patch-test visit, blood was drawn before the patch test was applied. Whole blood, unfractionated, served as the material for total RNA extraction. V lost 5 bases, J lost 7 bases, and 17 bases lay in between. The CDR3 loop spans 14 amino acids. The V gene's germline CDR1 is SEHNR and CDR2 FQNEAQ (reference sequence).

Sequencing used whole blood, obtained in connection with sensitization to the hapten diphenylcyclopropenone (DPC). The V call is TRBV7-9, the J call TRBJ1-2; TRBD1 might be the D (5 bases). The sequence derives from a man between 18 and 35 years old with alopecia areata. Some clones in this sample may be carry-over from other donors' samples. The CDR3 reads CASSRSGGESGYTF. The CDR3 DNA reads TGTGCCAGCAGCCGGAGCGGGGGAGAGAGTGGCTACACCTTC.